The T cell receptor beta chain described here comes from a study of blood T cell repertoires in COVID-19. Using immunoSEQ multiplex PCR, the repertoire was profiled, and TCRdb retains in-frame clones only, with some absent. The data show tens of thousands of clones, 80% seen once. Per germline, CDR1 SEHNR and CDR2 FQNEAQ (reference sequence). The junction had 2 bases not matched to a gene; V was cut back by 5 bases and J by 3 bases. The CDR3 totals 13 residues. This chain connects TRBV7-9 to TRBJ1-2; 8 bases align to TRBD1. Sample: peripheral blood. This TCR derives from a man aged 55 to 70 with active or convalescent COVID-19. The CDR3 loop is CASSKQGDYGYTF. The CDR3 DNA reads as TGTGCCAGCAGCAAACAGGGGGACTATGGCTACACCTTC.